This T cell receptor (beta chain) was sequenced for a study of technical replicates of blood from a handful of donors. Sequencing was performed with immunoSEQ multiplex PCR; in TCRdb, only in-frame clones are kept and a portion is missing. The sample holds around 58,000 clones; more than 75% are singletons and the top ten take about 5%. Trimming took 5 bases from V and 2 from J; bases not matched to a gene: 4. The CDR3 consists of 15 residues. The germline V gene encodes CDR1 MNHEY and CDR2 SMNVEV (reference sequence). The chain combines TRBV27 with TRBJ2-3; 10 nucleotides line up with TRBD2. The sequencing sample was made of PBMCs. The sequence was obtained from a human donor in good health. Some clones in this sample may be carry-over from other donors' samples. DNA of the CDR3: TGTGCCAGCAGTAAACTAGCGGGGCCCACAGATACGCAGTATTTT. Translating it yields CASSKLAGPTDTQYF.